The clone carrying this T cell receptor (beta chain) was detected only a few times. Its antigen remains unknown. The sample originates from a study of T cell repertoires in cytomegalovirus infection. Study summary: Alongside well-studied HLA-B-restricted CMV epitopes, recently identified HLA-C-restricted CMV epitopes were also used. A matching HLA type, together with CMV infection, was signaled by public TCR beta signatures.

Study results and caveats: CMV-specific TCR beta clonotypes restricted by HLA-C were the ones dominating the ex vivo response.

TCRdb re-derived calls from the reads in MiXCR, one entry per CDR3 protein. In the table there are approximately 50,000 distinct CDR3 sequences, less than 20% of which are singletons. The sequence was collected from a human donor in good health (CMV status not recorded). Some clones in this sample may be carry-over from other donors' samples. The source was CD8+ T cells from cultured PBMCs, collected from culture after CMV antigen stimulation.

The chain's CDR3 is CASRLTGKPHTEAFF. The CDR3 bases are TGTGCCAGCAGACTTACAGGGAAGCCACACACTGAAGCTTTCTTT. The V and J genes are TRBV12-3 or TRBV12-4 and TRBJ1-1, with a weak D call TRBD1 (6 bases). This CDR3 is built from 15 residues. The V end was cut by 6 bases, the J end by 3 bases, with 17 bases between.